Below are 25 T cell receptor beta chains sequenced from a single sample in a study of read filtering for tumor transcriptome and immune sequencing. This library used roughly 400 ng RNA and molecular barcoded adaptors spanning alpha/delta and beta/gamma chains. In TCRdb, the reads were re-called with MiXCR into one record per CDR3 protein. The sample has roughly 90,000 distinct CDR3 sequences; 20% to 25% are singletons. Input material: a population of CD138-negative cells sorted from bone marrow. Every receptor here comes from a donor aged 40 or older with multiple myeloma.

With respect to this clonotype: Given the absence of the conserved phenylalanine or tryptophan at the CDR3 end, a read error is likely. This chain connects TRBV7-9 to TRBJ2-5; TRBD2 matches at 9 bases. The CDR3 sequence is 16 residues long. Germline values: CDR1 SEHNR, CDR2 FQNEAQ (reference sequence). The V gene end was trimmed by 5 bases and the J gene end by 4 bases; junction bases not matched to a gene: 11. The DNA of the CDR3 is TGTGCCAGCAGCCCCCGAGCGGGGGGCCGGGGAGAGACCCAGTACCTC. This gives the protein CASSPRAGGRGETQYL.

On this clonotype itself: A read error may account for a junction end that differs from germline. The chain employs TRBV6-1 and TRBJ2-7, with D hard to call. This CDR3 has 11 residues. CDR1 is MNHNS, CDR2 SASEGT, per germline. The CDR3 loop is CASSGPYEPYF. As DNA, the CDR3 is TGTGCCAGCAGTGGCCCCTACGAGCCGTACTTC.

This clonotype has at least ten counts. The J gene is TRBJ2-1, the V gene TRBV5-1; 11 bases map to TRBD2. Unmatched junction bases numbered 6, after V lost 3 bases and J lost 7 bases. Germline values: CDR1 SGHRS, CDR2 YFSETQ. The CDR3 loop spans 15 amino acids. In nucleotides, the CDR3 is TGCGCCAGCAGCTATGGCGCTAGCGGGGGGAATGAGCAGTTCTTC. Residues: CASSYGASGGNEQFF.

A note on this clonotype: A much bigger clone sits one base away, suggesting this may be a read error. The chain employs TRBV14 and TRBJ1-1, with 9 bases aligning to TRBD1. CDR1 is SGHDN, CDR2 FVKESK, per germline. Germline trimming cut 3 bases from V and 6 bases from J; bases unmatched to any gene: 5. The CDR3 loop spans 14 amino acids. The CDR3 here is CASSHHRQGAEAFF. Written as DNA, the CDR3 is TGTGCCAGCAGCCACCATAGACAGGGGGCTGAAGCTTTCTTT.

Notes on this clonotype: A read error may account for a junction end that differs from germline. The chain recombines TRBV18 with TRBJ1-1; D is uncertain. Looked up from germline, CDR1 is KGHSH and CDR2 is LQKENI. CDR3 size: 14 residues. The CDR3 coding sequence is TGTCCCAGCTCACCGACGGCGGGGAACACTGAAGCTTTCTTT. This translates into CPSSPTAGNTEAFF.

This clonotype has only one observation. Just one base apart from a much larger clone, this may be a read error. DNA of the CDR3: TGTGCCAGCAGTCCCCCGGACACCTACGAGCAGTGCTTC. Amino acid sequence: CASSPPDTYEQCF. The rearrangement joins TRBV28 to TRBJ2-7; D may be TRBD1 (5 bases). Germline lookup yields CDR1 MDHEN and CDR2 SYDVKM. The CDR3 is made up of 13 amino acids.

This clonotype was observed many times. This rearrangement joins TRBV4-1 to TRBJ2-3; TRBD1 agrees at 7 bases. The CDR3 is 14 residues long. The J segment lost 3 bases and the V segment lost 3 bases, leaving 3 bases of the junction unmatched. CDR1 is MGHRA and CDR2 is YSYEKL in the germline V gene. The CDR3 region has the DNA TGCGCCAGCAGCCAGGACAGGCCGACAGATACGCAGTATTTT. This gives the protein CASSQDRPTDTQYF.

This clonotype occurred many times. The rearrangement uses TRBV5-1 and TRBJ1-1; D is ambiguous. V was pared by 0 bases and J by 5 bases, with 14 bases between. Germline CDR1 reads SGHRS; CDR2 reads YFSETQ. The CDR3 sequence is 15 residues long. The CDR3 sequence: CASSLAGLGGTEAFF. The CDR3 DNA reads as TGCGCCAGCAGCTTGGCCGGTTTGGGTGGGACTGAAGCTTTCTTT.

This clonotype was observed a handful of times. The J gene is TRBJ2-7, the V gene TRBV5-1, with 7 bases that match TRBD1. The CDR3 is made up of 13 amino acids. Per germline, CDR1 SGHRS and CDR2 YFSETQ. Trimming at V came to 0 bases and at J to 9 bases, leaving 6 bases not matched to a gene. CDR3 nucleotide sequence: TGCGCCAGCAGCTTGGAGGGGGCGCAGGGGCAGTACTTC. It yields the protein CASSLEGAQGQYF.

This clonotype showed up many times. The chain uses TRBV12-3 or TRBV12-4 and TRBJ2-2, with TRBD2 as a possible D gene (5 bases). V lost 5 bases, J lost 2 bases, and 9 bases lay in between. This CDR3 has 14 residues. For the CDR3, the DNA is TGTGCCAGCAGTACCCTAGCAAACACCGGGGAGCTGTTTTTT. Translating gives CASSTLANTGELFF.

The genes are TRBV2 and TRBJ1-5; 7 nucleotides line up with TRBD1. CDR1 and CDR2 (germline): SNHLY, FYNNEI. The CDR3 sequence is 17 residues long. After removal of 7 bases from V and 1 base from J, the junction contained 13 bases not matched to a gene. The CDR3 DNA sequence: TGTGCCAGCACCAAAACCACCGGACAGGCGAGCAATCAGCCCCAGCATTTT. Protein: CASTKTTGQASNQPQHF.

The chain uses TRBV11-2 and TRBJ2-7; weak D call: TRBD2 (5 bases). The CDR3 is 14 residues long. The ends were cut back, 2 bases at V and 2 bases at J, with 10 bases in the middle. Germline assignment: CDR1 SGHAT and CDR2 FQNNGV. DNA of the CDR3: TGTGCCAGCAGCTTACGGACTCATACCTACGAGCAGTACTTC. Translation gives CASSLRTHTYEQYF.

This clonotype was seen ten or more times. CDR3 DNA sequence: TGTGCCAGCAGCTTAATGGAGGACAGGGACGAGCAGTACTTC. Translating it yields CASSLMEDRDEQYF. The V gene is TRBV7-6, the J gene TRBJ2-7; 8 positions agree with TRBD1. Per germline, CDR1 SGHVS and CDR2 FNYEAQ. The CDR3 contains 14 residues. Trimming cost V 2 bases and J 5 bases; bases outside gene matches: 5.

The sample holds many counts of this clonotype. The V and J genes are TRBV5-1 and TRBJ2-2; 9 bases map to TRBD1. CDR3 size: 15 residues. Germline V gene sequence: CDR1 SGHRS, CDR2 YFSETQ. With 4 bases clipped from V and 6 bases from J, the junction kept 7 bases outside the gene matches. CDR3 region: CASSTQGATAGELFF. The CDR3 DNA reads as TGCGCCAGCAGCACACAGGGGGCGACGGCCGGGGAGCTGTTTTTT.

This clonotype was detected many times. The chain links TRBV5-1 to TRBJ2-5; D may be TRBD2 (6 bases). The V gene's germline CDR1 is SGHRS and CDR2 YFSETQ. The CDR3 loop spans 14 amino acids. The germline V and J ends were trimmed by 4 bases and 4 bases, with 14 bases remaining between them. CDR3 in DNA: TGCGCCAGCAGCCAAGGCGGAGGGTTAGAGACCCAGTACTTC. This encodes CASSQGGGLETQYF.

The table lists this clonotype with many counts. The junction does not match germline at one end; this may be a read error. CDR3 residues: CASSLEDTQYF. CDR3 nucleotide sequence: TGTGCCAGCAGTTTGGAAGATACGCAGTATTTT. The chain carries TRBV5-1 and TRBJ2-3; D call uncertain. In germline, CDR1 is SGHRS, CDR2 YFSETQ. There are 11 residues in the CDR3.

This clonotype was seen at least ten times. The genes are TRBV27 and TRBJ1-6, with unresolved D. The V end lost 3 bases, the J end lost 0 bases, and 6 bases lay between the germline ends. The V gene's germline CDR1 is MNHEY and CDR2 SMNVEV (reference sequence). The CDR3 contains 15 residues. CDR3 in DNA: TGTGCCAGCAGTTTTCGGTCCTCCTATAATTCACCCCTCCACTTT. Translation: CASSFRSSYNSPLHF.

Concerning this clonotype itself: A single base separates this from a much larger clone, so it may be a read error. CDR3 protein: CASSLYRGLSTEAFF. The CDR3 nucleotides are TGTGCCAGCAGCTTATACCGGGGGCTGAGCACTGAAGCTTTCTTT. This chain joins TRBV7-9 and TRBJ1-1, with D possibly matching TRBD1 (6 bases). The germline V gene encodes CDR1 SEHNR and CDR2 FQNEAQ (reference sequence). This CDR3 spans 15 amino acids. V lost 2 bases and J lost 4, with 14 bases in between. The full variable domain, rest sourced from reference TRBV7-9 and TRBJ1-1, is DTGVSQNPRHKITKRGQNVTFRCDPISEHNRLYWYRQTLGQGPEFLTYFQNEAQLEKSRLLSDRFSAERPKGSFSTLEIQRTEQGDSAMYLCASSLYRGLSTEAFFGQGTRLTVV.

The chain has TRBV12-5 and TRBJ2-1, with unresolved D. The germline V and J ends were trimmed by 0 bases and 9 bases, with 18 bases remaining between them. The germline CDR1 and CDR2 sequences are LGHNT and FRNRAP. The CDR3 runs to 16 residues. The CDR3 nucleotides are TGTGCTAGTGGTTTGGTACTGAGCGATAGGCCCGGTGAGCAGTTCTTC. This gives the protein CASGLVLSDRPGEQFF.

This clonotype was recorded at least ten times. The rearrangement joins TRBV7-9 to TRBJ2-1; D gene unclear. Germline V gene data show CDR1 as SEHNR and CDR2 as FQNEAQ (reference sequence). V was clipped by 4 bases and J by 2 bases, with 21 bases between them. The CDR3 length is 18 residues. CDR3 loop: CASSSPLTYQSPYNEQFF. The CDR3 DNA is TGTGCCAGCAGCTCACCCCTTACTTATCAAAGCCCCTACAATGAGCAGTTCTTC.

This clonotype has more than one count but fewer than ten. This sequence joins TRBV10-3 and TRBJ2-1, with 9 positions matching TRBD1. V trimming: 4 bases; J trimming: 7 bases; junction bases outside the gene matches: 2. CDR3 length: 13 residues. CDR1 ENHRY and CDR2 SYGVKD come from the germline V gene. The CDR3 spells CAISGGQGNEQFF. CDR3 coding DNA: TGTGCCATCAGTGGGGGACAGGGAAATGAGCAGTTCTTC.

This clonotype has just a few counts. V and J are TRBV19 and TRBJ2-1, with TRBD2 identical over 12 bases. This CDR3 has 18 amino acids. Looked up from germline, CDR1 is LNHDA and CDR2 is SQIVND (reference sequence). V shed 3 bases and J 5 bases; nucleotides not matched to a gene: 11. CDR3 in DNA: TGTGCCAGTAGTATTTCCCTAGCGGGGGGGCCTATCGACAATGAGCAGTTCTTC. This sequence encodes CASSISLAGGPIDNEQFF.

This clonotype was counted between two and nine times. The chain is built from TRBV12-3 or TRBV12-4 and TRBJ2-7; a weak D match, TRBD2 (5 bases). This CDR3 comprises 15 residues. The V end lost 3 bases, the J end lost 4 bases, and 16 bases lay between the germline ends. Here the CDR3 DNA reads TGTGCCAGCAGTTTGAGCGGAACTGCTCGTTACGAGCAGTACTTC. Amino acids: CASSLSGTARYEQYF.

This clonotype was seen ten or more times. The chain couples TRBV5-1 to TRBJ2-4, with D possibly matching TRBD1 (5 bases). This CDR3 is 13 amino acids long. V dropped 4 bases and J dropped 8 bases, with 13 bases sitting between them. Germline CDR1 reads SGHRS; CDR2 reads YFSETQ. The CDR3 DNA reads TGCGCCAGCAGCCTAGGACACGGAGACATTCAGTACTTC. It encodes CASSLGHGDIQYF.

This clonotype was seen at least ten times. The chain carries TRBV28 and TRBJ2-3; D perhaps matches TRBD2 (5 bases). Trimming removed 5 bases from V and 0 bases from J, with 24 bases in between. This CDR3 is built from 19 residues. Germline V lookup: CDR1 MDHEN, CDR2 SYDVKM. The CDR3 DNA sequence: TGTGCCAGCAGTACGATGATACCCGGGATACTTACTAGCACAGATACGCAGTATTTT. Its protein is CASSTMIPGILTSTDTQYF.